This passage covers 5 T cell receptor beta chains from one sample sequenced in a study of OX40 agonist ivuxolimab in advanced cancers. Assay used: immunoSEQ multiplex PCR; TCRdb lists only in-frame clones, some missing. The table shows 67,000 or so clones, with around 83% occurring only once. The sample was CD4+ or CD8+ T cells sorted from blood, taken in a trial of the OX40 agonist ivuxolimab. Every receptor here comes from an adult with an advanced solid tumor such as melanoma, head and neck, liver or kidney cancer.

CDR3 DNA: TGTGCCATCAGCGCAGCCTTTAATGAGCAGTTCTTC. Protein sequence: CAISAAFNEQFF. The J gene is TRBJ2-1, the V gene TRBV10-3, with no clear D. Germline-derived CDR1 and CDR2 are ENHRY and SYGVKD. The length of the CDR3 is 12 residues. The germline V and J ends were trimmed by 6 bases and 7 bases, with 10 bases remaining between them.

V usage is TRBV5-4 and J usage is TRBJ2-5; D is uncertain. The J call is doubtful: the DNA matches TRBJ2-7 better. Looked up from germline, CDR1 is SGHNT and CDR2 is YYREEE (reference sequence). This CDR3 region has 15 residues. CDR3 amino acids: CASSSLRLGSYEQYF. The CDR3 DNA is TGTGCCAGCAGCTCCCTAAGACTCGGCTCCTACGAGCAGTACTTC.

This chain connects TRBV29-1 to TRBJ1-1; unclear D gene. The CDR3 is 12 residues long. The germline CDR1 and CDR2 sequences are SQVTM and ANQGSEA. Trimming took 4 bases from V and 1 from J, leaving 7 bases between them. CDR3 protein: CSVVSSNTEAFF. In DNA, the CDR3 is TGCAGCGTTGTTAGCTCGAACACTGAAGCTTTCTTT.

The DNA for the CDR3 is TGTGCCAGCAGTTTACCGGGACAGGGGTATGGCTACACCTTC. It translates to CASSLPGQGYGYTF. The genes are TRBV6-1 and TRBJ1-2, with 10 bases matching TRBD1. The CDR3 consists of 14 residues. The germline V gene has CDR1 MNHNS and CDR2 SASEGT. V was clipped by 5 bases and J by 5 bases; unmatched bases: 5.

The count of this clone is one. V is TRBV7-2 and J is TRBJ1-3; weak D call: TRBD1 (5 bases). The CDR3 extends over 14 amino acids. The germline CDR1 and CDR2 sequences are SGHTA and FQGNSA. V lost 4 bases and J 4 bases, leaving 11 bases between the germline ends. CDR3 sequence (DNA): TGTGCCAGCAGCTCGGGACGGGGAGGAAACACCATATATTTT. It translates to CASSSGRGGNTIYF.